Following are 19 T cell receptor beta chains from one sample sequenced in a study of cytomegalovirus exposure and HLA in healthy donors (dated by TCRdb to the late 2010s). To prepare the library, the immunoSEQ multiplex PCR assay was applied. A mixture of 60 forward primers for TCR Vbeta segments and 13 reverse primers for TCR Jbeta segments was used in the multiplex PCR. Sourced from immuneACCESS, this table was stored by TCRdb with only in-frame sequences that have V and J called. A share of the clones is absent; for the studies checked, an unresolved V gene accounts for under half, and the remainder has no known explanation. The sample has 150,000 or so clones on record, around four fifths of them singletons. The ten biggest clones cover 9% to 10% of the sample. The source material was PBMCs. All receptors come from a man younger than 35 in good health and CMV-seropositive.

The CDR3 protein is CASRSHTQYEQYF. The CDR3 DNA reads TGTGCCAGCAGGAGCCATACACAGTACGAGCAGTACTTC. This chain uses TRBV28 with TRBJ2-5, with D hard to call. The DNA end lines up better with TRBJ2-7; the J call may be wrong. Germline CDR1 MDHEN, CDR2 SYDVKM. The CDR3 has 13 amino acids.

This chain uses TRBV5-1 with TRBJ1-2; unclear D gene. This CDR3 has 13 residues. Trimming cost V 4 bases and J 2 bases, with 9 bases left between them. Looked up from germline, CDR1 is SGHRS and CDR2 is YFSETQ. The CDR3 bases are TGCGCCAGCAGCCTCGACGGGAACTATGGCTACACCTTC. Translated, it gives CASSLDGNYGYTF.

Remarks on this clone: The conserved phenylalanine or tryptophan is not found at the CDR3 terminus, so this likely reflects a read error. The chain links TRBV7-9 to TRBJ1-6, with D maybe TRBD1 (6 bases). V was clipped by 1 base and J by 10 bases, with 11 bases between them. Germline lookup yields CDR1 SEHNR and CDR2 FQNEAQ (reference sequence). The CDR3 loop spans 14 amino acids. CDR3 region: CASSLDRVRSPLHL. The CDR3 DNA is TGTGCCAGCAGCTTAGACAGGGTTCGCTCACCCCTCCACCTT.

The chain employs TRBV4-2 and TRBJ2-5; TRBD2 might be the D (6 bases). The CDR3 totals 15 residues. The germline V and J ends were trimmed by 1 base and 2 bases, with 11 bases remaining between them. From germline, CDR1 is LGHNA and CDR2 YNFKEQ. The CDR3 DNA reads TGTGCCAGCAGCCAAGGATCCGGACTACAAGAGACCCAGTACTTC. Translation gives CASSQGSGLQETQYF.

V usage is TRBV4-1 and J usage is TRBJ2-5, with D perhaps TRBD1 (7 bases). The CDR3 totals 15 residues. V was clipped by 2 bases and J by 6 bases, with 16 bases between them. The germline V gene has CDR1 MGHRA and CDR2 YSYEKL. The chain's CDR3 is CASSQIVQGGKTQYF. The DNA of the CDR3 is TGCGCCAGCAGCCAAATCGTGCAGGGGGGAAAGACCCAGTACTTC.

DNA for the CDR3: TGTGCCAGCAGCCAAGTCGGGGGACAGGTCTTGGCCCAGTACTTC. Its protein product is CASSQVGGQVLAQYF. The rearrangement uses TRBV14 and TRBJ2-5; TRBD1 matches 8 bases. V lost 1 base and J lost 9; bases outside the gene matches: 10. In germline, CDR1 is SGHDN, CDR2 FVKESK. The CDR3 contains 15 residues. Looking up the rest from reference TRBV14 and TRBJ2-5 gives the full variable domain: EAGVTQFPSHSVIEKGQTVTLRCDPISGHDNLYWYRRVMGKEIKFLLHFVKESKQDESGMPNNRFLAERTGGTYSTLKVQPAELEDSGVYFCASSQVGGQVLAQYFGPGTRLLVL.

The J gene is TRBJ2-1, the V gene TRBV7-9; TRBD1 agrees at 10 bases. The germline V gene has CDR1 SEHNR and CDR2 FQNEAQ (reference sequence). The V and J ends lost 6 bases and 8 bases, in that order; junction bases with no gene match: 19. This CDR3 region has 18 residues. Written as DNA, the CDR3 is TGTGCCAGCAGGCGAGTCGGAGCCGGGACAGGGGAGGGCGATGAGCAGTTCTTC. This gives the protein CASRRVGAGTGEGDEQFF.

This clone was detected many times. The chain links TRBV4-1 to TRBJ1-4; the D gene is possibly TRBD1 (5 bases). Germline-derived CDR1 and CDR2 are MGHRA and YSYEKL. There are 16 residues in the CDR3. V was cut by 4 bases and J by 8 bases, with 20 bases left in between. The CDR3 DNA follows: TGCGCCAGCAGCCCTTATTCGGGGGTTCTTGGGGAAAAACTGTTTTTT. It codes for CASSPYSGVLGEKLFF.

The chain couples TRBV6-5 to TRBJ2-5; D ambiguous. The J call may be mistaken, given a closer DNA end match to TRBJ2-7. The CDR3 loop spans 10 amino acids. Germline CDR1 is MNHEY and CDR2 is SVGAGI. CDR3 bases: TGTGCCAGCAGTTACTACGAGCAGTACTTC. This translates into CASSYYEQYF.

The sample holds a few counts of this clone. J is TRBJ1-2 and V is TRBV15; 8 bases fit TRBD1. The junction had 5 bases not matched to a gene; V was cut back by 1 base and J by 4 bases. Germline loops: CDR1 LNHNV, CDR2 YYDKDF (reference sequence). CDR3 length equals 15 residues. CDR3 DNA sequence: TGTGCCACCAGCAGAGCAGGGGGCAGTTTCTATGGCTACACCTTC. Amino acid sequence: CATSRAGGSFYGYTF.

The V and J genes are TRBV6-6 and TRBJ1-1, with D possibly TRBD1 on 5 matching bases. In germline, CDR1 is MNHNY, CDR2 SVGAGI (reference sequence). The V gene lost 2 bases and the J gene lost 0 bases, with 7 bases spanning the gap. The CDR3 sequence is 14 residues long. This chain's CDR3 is CASSYTGMNTEAFF. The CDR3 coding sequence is TGTGCCAGCAGTTACACAGGTATGAACACTGAAGCTTTCTTT.

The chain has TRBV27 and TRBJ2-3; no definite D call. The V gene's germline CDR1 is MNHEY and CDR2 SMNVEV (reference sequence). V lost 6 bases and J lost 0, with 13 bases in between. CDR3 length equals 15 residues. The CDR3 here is CASSHRHTSTDTQYF. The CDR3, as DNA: TGTGCCAGCAGCCACCGACACACTAGCACAGATACGCAGTATTTT.

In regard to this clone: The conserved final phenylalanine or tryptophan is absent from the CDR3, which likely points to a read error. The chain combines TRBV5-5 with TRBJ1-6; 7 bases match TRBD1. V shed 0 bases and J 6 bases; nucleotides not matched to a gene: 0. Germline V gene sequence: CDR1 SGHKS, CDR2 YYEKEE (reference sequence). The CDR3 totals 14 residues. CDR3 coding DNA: TGTGCCAGCAGCTTGGGACAGGGTAATTCACCCCTCCACCTT. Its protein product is CASSLGQGNSPLHL.

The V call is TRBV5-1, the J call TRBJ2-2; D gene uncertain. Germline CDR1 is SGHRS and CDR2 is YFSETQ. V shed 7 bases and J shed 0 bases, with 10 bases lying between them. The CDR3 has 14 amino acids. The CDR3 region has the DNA TGCGCCAGCTTATATGAGACGAACACCGGGGAGCTGTTTTTT. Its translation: CASLYETNTGELFF. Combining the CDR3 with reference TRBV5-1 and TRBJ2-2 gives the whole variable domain KAGVTQTPRYLIKTRGQQVTLSCSPISGHRSVSWYQQTPGQGLQFLFEYFSETQRNKGNFPGRFSGRQFSNSRSEMNVSTLELGDSALYLCASLYETNTGELFFGEGSRLTVL.

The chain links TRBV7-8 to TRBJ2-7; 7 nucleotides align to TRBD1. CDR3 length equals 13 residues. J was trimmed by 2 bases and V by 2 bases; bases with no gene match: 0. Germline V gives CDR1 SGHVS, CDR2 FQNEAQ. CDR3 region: CASSLQGAYEQYF. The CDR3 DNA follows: TGTGCCAGCAGCTTACAGGGGGCCTACGAGCAGTACTTC.

CDR3 nucleotides: TGTGCCAGCAGCCTAGGGGGAAAGCGAGGCTACACCTTC. Translating it yields CASSLGGKRGYTF. The genes are TRBV5-6 and TRBJ1-2; D possibly corresponds to TRBD1 (6 bases). Germline V lookup: CDR1 SGHDT, CDR2 YYEEEE. The CDR3 runs to 13 residues. Deletions cut 4 bases from V and 8 bases from J, with 15 bases between. Variable domain in full (rest from reference TRBV5-6 and TRBJ1-2): DAGVTQSPTHLIKTRGQQVTLRCSPKSGHDTVSWYQQALGQGPQFIFQYYEEEERQRGNFPDRFSGHQFPNYSSELNVNALLLGDSALYLCASSLGGKRGYTFGSGTRLTVV.

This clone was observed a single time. DNA of the CDR3: TGTGCCTGGAGTACGGGAGTCGACGAGCAGTACTTC. This encodes CAWSTGVDEQYF. The chain employs TRBV30 and TRBJ2-7, with D possibly TRBD2 on 6 matching bases. From germline, CDR1 is GTSNPN and CDR2 SVGIG (reference sequence). V was cut by 2 bases and J by 5 bases, with 10 bases left in between. CDR3 length equals 12 residues.

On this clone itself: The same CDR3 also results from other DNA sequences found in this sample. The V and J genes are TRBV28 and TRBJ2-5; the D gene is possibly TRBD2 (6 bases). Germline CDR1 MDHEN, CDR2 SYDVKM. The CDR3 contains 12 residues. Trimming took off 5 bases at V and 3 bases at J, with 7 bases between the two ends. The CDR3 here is CASSAGKETQYF. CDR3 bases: TGTGCCAGCAGTGCGGGGAAAGAGACCCAGTACTTC. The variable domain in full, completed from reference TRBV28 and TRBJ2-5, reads DVKVTQSSRYLVKRTGEKVFLECVQDMDHENMFWYRQDPGLGLRLIYFSYDVKMKEKGDIPEGYSVSREKKERFSLILESASTNQTSMYLCASSAGKETQYFGPGTRLLVL.

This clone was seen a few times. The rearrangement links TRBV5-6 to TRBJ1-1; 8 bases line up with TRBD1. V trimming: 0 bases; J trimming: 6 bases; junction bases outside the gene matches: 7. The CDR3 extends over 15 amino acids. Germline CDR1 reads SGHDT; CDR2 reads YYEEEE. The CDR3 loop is CASSLGTGPGAEAFF. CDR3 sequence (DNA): TGTGCCAGCAGCTTGGGGACAGGGCCCGGCGCTGAAGCTTTCTTT.